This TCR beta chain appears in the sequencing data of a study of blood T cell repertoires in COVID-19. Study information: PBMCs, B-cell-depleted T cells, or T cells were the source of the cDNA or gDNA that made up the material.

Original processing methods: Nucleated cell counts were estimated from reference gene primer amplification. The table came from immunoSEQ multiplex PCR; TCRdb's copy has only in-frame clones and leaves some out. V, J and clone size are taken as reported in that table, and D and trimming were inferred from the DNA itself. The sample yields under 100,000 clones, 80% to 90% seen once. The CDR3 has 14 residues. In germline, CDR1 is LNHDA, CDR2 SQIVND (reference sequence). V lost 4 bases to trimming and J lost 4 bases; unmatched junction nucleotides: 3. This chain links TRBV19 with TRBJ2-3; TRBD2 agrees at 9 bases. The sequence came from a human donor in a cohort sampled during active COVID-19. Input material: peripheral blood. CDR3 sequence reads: CASSTLAGSDTQYF. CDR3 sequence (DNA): TGTGCCAGTAGTACCCTAGCGGGATCAGATACGCAGTATTTT.